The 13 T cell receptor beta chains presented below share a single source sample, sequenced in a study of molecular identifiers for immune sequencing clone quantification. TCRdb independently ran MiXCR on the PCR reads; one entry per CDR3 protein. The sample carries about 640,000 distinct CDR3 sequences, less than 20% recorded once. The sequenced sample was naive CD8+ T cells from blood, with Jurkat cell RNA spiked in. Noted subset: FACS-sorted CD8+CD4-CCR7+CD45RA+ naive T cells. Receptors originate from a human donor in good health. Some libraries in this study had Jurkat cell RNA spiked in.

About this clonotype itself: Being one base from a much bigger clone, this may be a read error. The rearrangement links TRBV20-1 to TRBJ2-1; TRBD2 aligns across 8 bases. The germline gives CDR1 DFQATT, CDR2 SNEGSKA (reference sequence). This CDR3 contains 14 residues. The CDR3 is CSARELADYNELFF. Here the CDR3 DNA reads TGCAGTGCGAGAGAACTAGCGGACTACAATGAGCTGTTCTTC.

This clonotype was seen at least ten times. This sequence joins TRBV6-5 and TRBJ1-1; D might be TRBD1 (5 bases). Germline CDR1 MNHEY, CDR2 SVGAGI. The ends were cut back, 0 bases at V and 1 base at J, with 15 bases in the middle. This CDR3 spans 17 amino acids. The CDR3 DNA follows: TGTGCCAGCAGTTACTCGTGGGGGGGGTATAAGAACACTGAAGCTTTCTTT. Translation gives CASSYSWGGYKNTEAFF.

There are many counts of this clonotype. The CDR3 bases are TGTGCCAGCAGTTTATCAGGAGAGAGTGAAGCTTTCTTT. It codes for CASSLSGESEAFF. J is TRBJ1-1 and V is TRBV28; D is undetermined. CDR3 length: 13 amino acids. Trimming shortened V by 1 base and J by 7 bases, and 10 bases separated the two germline ends. Germline assignment: CDR1 MDHEN and CDR2 SYDVKM.

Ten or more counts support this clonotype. The CDR3 sequence: CASSLDRGNYGYTF. For the CDR3, the DNA is TGTGCCAGCAGTTTGGACAGGGGGAACTATGGCTACACCTTC. The gene calls are TRBV12-3 or TRBV12-4 and TRBJ1-2; 10 bases align to TRBD1. Trimming removed 3 bases from V and 2 bases from J; junction bases left unmatched: 0. There are 14 residues in the CDR3.

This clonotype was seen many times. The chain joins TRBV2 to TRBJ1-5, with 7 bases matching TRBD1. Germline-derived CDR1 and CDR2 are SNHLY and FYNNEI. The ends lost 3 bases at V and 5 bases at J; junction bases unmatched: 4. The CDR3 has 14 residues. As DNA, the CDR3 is TGTGCCAGCAGTGATAACAGGGGATATCAGCCCCAGCATTTT. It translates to CASSDNRGYQPQHF.

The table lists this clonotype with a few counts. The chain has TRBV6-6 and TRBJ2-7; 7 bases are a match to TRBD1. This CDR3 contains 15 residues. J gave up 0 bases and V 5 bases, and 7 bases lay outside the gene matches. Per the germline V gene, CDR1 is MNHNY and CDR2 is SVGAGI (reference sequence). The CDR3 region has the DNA TGTGCCAGCAGTGAGGACAGGCCCCTCTCCTACGAGCAGTACTTC. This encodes CASSEDRPLSYEQYF.

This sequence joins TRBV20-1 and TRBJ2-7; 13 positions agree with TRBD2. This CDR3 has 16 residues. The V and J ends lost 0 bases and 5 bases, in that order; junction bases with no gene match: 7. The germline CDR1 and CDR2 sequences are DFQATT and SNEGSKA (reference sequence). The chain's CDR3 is CSARDGLAGVSDEQYF. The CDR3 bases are TGCAGTGCTAGAGATGGACTAGCGGGGGTATCGGACGAGCAGTACTTC.

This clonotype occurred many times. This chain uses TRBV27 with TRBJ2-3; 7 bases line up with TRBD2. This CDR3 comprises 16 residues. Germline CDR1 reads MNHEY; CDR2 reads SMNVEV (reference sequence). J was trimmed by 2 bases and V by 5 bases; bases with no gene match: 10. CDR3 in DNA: TGTGCCAGCAGTGTGGGGACTACACAATACACAGATACGCAGTATTTT. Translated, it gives CASSVGTTQYTDTQYF.

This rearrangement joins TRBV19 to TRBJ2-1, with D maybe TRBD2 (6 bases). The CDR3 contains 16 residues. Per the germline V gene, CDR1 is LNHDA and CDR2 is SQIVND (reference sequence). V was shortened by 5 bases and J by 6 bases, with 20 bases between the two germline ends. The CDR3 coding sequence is TGTGCCAGTAGTCGAATGGGGACTGCGGGGTCCAATGAGCAGTTCTTC. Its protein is CASSRMGTAGSNEQFF.

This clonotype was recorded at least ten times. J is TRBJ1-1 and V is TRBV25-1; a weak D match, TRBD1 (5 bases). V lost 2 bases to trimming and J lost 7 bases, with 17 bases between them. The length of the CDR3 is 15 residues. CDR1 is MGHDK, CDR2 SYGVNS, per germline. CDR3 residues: CASSEGLSRGDEAFF. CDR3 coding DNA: TGTGCCAGCAGTGAAGGACTATCAAGGGGTGATGAAGCTTTCTTT. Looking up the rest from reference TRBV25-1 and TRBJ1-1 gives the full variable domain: EADIYQTPRYLVIGTGKKITLECSQTMGHDKMYWYQQDPGMELHLIHYSYGVNSTEKGDLSSESTVSRIRTEHFPLTLESARPSHTSQYLCASSEGLSRGDEAFFGQGTRLTVV.

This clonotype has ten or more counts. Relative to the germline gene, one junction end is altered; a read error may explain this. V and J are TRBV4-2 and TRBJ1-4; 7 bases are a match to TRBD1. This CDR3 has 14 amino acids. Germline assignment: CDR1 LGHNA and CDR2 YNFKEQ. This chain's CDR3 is CASCQTGNNEKLFF. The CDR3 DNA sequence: TGTGCCAGCTGCCAGACAGGGAATAATGAAAAACTGTTTTTT.

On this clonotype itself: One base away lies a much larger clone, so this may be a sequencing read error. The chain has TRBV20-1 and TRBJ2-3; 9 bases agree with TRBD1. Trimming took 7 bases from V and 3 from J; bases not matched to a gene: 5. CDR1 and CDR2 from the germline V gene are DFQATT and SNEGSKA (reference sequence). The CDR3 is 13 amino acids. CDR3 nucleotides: TGCAGTGAGATCGACAGGGGGACAGATACGCAGTATTTT. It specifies CSEIDRGTDTQYF.

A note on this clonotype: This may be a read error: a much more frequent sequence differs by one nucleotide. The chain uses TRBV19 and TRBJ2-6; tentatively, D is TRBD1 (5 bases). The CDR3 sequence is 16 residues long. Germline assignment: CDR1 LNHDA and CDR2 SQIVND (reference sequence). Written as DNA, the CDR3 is TGTGCCAGTACCAGTATTACCGGCTCTGGGGCCGACGTCCTGACTTTC. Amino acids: CASTSITGSGADVLTF.